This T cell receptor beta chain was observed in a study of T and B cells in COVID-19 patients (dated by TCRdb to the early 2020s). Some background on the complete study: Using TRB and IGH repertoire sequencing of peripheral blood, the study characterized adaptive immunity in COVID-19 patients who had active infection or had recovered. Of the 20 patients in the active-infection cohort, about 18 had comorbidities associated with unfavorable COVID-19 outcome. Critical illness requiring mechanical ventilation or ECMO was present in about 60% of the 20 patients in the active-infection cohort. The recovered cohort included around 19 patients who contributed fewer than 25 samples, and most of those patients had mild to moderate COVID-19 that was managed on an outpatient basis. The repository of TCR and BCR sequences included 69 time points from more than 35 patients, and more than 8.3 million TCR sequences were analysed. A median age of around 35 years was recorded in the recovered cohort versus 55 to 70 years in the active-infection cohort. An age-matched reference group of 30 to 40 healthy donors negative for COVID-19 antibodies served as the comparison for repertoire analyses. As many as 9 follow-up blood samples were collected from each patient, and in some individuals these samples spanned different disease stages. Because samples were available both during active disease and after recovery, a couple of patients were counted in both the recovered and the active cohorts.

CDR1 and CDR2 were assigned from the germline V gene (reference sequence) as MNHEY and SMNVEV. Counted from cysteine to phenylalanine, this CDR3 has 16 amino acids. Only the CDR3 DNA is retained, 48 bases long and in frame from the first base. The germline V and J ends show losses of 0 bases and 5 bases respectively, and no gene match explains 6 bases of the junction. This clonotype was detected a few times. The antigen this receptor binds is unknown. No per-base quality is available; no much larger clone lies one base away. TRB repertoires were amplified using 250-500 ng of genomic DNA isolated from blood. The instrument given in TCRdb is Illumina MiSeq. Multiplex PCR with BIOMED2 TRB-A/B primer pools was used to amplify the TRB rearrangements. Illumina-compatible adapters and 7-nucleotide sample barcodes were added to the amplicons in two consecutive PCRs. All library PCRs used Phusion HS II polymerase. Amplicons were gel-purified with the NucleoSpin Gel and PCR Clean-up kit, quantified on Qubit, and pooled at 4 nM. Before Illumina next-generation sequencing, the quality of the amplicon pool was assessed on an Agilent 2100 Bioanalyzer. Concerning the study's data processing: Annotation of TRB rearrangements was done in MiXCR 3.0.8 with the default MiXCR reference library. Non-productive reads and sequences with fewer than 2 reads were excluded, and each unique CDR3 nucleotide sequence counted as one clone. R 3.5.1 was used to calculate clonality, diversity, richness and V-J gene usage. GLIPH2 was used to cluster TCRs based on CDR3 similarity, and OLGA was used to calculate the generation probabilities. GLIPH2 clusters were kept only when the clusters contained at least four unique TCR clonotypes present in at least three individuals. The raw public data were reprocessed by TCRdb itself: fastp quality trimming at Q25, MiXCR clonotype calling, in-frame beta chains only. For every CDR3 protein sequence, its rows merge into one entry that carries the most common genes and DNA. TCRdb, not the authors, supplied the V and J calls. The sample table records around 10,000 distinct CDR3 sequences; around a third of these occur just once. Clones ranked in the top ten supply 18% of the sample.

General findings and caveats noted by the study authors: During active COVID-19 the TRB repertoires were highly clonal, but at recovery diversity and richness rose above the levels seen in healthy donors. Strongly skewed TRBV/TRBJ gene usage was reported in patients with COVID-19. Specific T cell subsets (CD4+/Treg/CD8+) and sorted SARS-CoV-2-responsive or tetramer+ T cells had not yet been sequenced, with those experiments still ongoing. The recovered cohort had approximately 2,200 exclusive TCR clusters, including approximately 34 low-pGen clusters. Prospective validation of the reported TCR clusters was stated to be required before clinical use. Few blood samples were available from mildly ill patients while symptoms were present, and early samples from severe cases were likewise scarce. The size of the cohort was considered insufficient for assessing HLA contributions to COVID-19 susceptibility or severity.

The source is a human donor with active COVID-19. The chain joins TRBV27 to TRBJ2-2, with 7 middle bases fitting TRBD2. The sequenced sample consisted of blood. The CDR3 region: CASSLSGGVRTGELFF. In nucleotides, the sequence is TGTGCCAGCAGTTTATCGGGGGGGGTTCGGACCGGGGAGCTGTTTTTT.